One sample yielded the 9 T cell receptor beta chains listed below, sequenced in a study of T cell repertoires in cytomegalovirus infection. What these receptors recognize is not known. TCRdb re-called the reads through MiXCR, storing one row per CDR3 protein. The sample shows fewer than 1,000,000 distinct CDR3 sequences, less than 40% of them seen only once. The sample was cultured CD8+ T cells from PBMCs, taken from culture after CMV antigen stimulation. The receptors shown here come from a human donor in good health (CMV status not recorded). Some clones in this sample may be carry-over from other donors' samples.

This clonotype was seen only a few times. The rearrangement joins TRBV12-5 to TRBJ2-2; 11 nucleotides line up with TRBD2. Unmatched junction bases numbered 7, after V lost 3 bases and J lost 4 bases. The length of the CDR3 is 17 residues. In germline, CDR1 is LGHNT, CDR2 FRNRAP. CDR3 residues: CASGFLAGGHSTGELFF. CDR3 nucleotide sequence: TGTGCTAGTGGTTTTTTAGCGGGGGGGCATAGCACCGGGGAGCTGTTTTTT.

In this sample, this clonotype turned up many times. The genes are TRBV7-9 and TRBJ2-6, with D hard to call. Germline loops: CDR1 SEHNR, CDR2 FQNEAQ (reference sequence). V lost 4 bases to trimming and J lost 1 base, with 8 bases between them. This CDR3 has 15 residues. CDR3 in DNA: TGTGCCAGCAGCTCTCTATTGTCTGGGGCCAACGTCCTGACTTTC. Protein product: CASSSLLSGANVLTF.

This clonotype was seen repeatedly, ten times or more. The rearrangement links TRBV20-1 to TRBJ2-3; TRBD2 matches 11 bases. Germline CDR1 is DFQATT and CDR2 is SNEGSKA (reference sequence). V gave up 3 bases and J gave up 0 bases; unmatched junction bases: 11. The CDR3 loop spans 18 amino acids. The CDR3 region is CSASALRGLAASTDTQYF. The CDR3 DNA follows: TGCAGTGCTAGTGCTCTCCGGGGACTAGCGGCCAGCACAGATACGCAGTATTTT.

The rearrangement joins TRBV6-6 to TRBJ2-1; tentative D call: TRBD1 (7 bases). Per germline, CDR1 MNHNY and CDR2 SVGAGI (reference sequence). Trimming left V 8 bases short and J 4 bases short, with 18 bases between. CDR3 length equals 15 residues. DNA of the CDR3: TGTGCCAGCCAGGAGACAGGGACTTCGTACAATGAGCAGTTCTTC. Translated, it gives CASQETGTSYNEQFF.

In DNA form, the CDR3 reads TGTGCCAGCAGCTTAGGGAGGGGGGGACTCTACGAGCAGTACTTC. Protein sequence: CASSLGRGGLYEQYF. The rearrangement links TRBV7-2 to TRBJ2-7; D is possibly TRBD2 (7 bases). The CDR3 loop spans 15 amino acids. Per the germline V gene, CDR1 is SGHTA and CDR2 is FQGNSA. V shed 1 base and J shed 3 bases, with 13 bases lying between them.

CDR3 nucleotide sequence: TGTGCCAGCAGCTTCCGGGACAGGGATTACTATGGCTACACCTTC. Its translation is CASSFRDRDYYGYTF. The rearrangement joins TRBV7-9 to TRBJ1-2; TRBD1 agrees at 9 bases. The CDR3 is 15 residues long. Germline V gene sequence: CDR1 SEHNR, CDR2 FQNEAQ (reference sequence). J gave up 3 bases and V 3 bases, and 5 bases lay outside the gene matches.

The V gene is TRBV5-1, the J gene TRBJ1-2; TRBD1 agrees at 8 bases. The V gene end was trimmed by 0 bases and the J gene end by 4 bases; junction bases not matched to a gene: 5. Germline loops: CDR1 SGHRS, CDR2 YFSETQ. CDR3 length: 15 residues. The DNA of the CDR3 is TGCGCCAGCAGCTTGGGCCAGGGGGCGTGCTATGGCTACACCTTC. This encodes CASSLGQGACYGYTF.

V gene TRBV29-1 combines with J gene TRBJ2-1; 10 positions agree with TRBD1. Per germline, CDR1 SQVTM and CDR2 ANQGSEA. The CDR3 sequence is 16 residues long. The trim removed 0 bases at V and 8 bases at J, leaving 10 bases unmatched. CDR3 residues: CSVEDKGQGPLYEQFF. DNA of the CDR3: TGCAGCGTTGAAGATAAGGGACAGGGGCCCCTTTATGAGCAGTTCTTC.

This clonotype was counted between two and nine times. This rearrangement joins TRBV12-3 or TRBV12-4 to TRBJ2-6; no firm D call. CDR3 length equals 15 residues. Trimming shortened V by 6 bases and J by 0 bases, and 9 bases separated the two germline ends. This CDR3 is CASRSENSGANVLTF. CDR3 in DNA: TGTGCCAGCAGAAGTGAAAACTCTGGGGCCAACGTCCTGACTTTC.